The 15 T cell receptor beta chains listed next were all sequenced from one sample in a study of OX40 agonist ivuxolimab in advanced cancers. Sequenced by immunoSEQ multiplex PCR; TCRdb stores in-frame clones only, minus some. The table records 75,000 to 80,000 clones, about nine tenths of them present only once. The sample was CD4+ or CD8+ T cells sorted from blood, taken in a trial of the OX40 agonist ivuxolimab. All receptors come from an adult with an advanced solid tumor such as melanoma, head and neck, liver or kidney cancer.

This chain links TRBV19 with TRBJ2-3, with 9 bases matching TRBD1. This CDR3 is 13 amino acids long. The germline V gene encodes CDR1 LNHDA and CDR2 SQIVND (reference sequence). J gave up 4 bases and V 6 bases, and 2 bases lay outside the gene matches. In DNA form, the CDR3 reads TGTGCCAGTAGGGACAGGGGAGCAGATACGCAGTATTTT. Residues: CASRDRGADTQYF.

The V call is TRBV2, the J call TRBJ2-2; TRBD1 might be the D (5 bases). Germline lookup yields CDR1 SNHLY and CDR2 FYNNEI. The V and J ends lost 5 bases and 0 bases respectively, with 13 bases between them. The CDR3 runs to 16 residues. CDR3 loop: CASSTPDISNTGELFF. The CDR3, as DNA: TGTGCCAGCAGTACCCCGGACATATCGAACACCGGGGAGCTGTTTTTT.

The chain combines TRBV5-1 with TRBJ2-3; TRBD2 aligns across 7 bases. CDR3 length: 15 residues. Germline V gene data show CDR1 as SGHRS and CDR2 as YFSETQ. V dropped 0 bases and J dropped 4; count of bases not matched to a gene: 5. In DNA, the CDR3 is TGCGCCAGCAGCTTGGATGGACTAGGTTCAGATACGCAGTATTTT. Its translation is CASSLDGLGSDTQYF.

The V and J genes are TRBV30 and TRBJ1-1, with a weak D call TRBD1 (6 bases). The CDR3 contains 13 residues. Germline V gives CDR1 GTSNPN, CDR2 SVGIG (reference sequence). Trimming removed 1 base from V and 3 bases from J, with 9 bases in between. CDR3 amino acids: CAWSGRQDTEAFF. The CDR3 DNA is TGTGCCTGGAGTGGAAGACAGGACACTGAAGCTTTCTTT.

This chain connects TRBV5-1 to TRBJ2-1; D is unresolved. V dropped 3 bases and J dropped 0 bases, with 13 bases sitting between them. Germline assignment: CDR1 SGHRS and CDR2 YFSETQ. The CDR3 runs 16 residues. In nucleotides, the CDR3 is TGCGCCAGCAGCTCCCTCGGAAAAAGCTCCTACAATGAGCAGTTCTTC. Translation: CASSSLGKSSYNEQFF.

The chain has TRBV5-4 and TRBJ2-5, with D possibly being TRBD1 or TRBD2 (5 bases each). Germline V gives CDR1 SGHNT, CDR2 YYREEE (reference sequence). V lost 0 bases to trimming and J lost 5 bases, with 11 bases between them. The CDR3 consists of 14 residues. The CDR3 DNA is TGTGCCAGCAGCTTGGTTGCAGGGACGGAGACCCAGTACTTC. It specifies CASSLVAGTETQYF.

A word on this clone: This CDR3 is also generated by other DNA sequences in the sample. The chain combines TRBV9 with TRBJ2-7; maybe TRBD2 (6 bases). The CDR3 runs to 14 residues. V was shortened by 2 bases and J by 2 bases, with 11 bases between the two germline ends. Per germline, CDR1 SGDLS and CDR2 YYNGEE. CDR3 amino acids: CASSVSGGTYEQYF. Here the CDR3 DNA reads TGTGCCAGCAGCGTTTCCGGCGGGACCTACGAGCAGTACTTC.

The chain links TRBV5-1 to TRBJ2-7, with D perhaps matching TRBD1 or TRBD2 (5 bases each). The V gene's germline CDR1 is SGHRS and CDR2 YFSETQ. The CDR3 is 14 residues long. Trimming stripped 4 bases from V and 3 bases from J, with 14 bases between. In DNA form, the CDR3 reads TGCGCCAGCAGCCTTGATTGGGACCGCTACGAGCAGTACTTC. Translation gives CASSLDWDRYEQYF.

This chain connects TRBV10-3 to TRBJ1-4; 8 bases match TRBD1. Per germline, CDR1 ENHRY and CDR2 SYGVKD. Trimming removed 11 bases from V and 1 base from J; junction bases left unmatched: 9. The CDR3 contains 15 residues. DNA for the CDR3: TGTGCCGCCTCAGGGGGCGGTGGAACTAATGAAAAACTGTTTTTT. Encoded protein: CAASGGGGTNEKLFF.

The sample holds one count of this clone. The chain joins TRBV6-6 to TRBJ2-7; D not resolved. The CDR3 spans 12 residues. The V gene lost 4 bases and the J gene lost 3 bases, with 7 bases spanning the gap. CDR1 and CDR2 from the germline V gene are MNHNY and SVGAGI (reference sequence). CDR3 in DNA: TGTGCCAGCAGTTCGGCCAGCTACGAGCAGTACTTC. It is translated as CASSSASYEQYF.

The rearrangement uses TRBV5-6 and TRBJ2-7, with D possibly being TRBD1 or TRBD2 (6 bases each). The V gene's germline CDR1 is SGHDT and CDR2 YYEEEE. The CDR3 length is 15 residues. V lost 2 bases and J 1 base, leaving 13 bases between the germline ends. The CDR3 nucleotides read TGTGCCAGCAGCTTTGGACAGACTAGTTCCTACGAGCAGTACTTC. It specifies CASSFGQTSSYEQYF.

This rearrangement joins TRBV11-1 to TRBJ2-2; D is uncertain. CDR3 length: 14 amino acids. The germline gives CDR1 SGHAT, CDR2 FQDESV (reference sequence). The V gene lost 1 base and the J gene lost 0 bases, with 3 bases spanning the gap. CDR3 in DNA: TGTGCCAGCAGCTTAGTTGCGAACACCGGGGAGCTGTTTTTT. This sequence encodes CASSLVANTGELFF.

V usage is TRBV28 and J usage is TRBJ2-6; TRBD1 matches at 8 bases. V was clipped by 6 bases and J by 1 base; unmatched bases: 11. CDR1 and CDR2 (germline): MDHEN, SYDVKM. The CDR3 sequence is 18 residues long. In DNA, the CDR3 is TGTGCCAGCAGGGCGTCAGGACAGGGAAGATCTGGGGCCAACGTCCTGACTTTC. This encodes CASRASGQGRSGANVLTF.

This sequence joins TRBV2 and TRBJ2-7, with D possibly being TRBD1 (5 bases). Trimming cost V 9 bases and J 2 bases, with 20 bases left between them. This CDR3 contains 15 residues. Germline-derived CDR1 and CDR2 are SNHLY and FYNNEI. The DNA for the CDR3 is TGTGCCAGTATCCGTGGGGCAGGCCGTACCTACGAGCAGTACTTC. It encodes CASIRGAGRTYEQYF.

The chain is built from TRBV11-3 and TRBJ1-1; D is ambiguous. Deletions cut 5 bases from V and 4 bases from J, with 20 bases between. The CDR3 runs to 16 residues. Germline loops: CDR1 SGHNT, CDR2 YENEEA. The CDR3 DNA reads TGTGCCAGCAGCGCGGGTGGAATTACGAGGGCCACTGAAGCTTTCTTT. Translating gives CASSAGGITRATEAFF.